What follows are 16 T cell receptor beta chains derived from one specimen sequenced in a study of molecular identifiers for immune sequencing clone quantification. TCRdb re-called the PCR reads through MiXCR, storing one row per CDR3 protein. The profile shows around 460,000 distinct CDR3 sequences, about a fifth of them singletons. Source material: naive CD8+ T cells from blood, with Jurkat cell RNA spiked in. The subset was: FACS-sorted CD8+CD4-CCR7+CD45RA+ naive T cells. Receptors originate from a human donor in good health. Some libraries in this study had Jurkat cell RNA spiked in.

This clonotype was picked up a small number of times. The chain links TRBV30 to TRBJ2-1; D not resolved. The CDR3 contains 12 residues. Germline lookup yields CDR1 GTSNPN and CDR2 SVGIG (reference sequence). V was cut by 1 base and J by 2 bases, with 3 bases left in between. DNA of the CDR3: TGTGCCTGGAGTGAACCCTACAATGAGCAGTTCTTC. It translates to CAWSEPYNEQFF.

This clonotype was counted between two and nine times. The chain employs TRBV12-3 or TRBV12-4 and TRBJ1-5; TRBD1 matches at 7 bases. The CDR3 has 15 amino acids. The junction had 4 bases not matched to a gene; V was cut back by 5 bases and J by 0 bases. DNA of the CDR3: TGTGCCAGCAGTGGGACAGACAATAGCAATCAGCCCCAGCATTTT. Translation: CASSGTDNSNQPQHF.

J is TRBJ2-3 and V is TRBV9; TRBD1 or TRBD2 may be the D gene (5 bases each). The V gene's germline CDR1 is SGDLS and CDR2 YYNGEE. The CDR3 is 17 residues long. V lost 4 bases and J lost 4, with 22 bases in between. CDR3 residues: CASSPGSGSAPADTQYF. Here the CDR3 DNA reads TGTGCCAGCAGCCCGGGATCAGGGTCCGCTCCCGCAGATACGCAGTATTTT.

This clonotype was counted many times. The chain employs TRBV2 and TRBJ2-5; unclear D gene. Germline V gene sequence: CDR1 SNHLY, CDR2 FYNNEI. The ends were cut back, 3 bases at V and 1 base at J, with 21 bases in the middle. The CDR3 consists of 18 residues. CDR3 sequence reads: CASSERSGRRVFQETQYF. CDR3 nucleotides: TGTGCCAGCAGTGAGAGGTCGGGCAGAAGAGTCTTCCAAGAGACCCAGTACTTC.

The chain employs TRBV4-3 and TRBJ2-6; TRBD1 aligns across 7 bases. Germline V lookup: CDR1 LGHNA, CDR2 YSLEER. Unmatched junction bases numbered 9, after V lost 3 bases and J lost 1 base. The CDR3 has 18 amino acids. The CDR3 DNA follows: TGCGCCAGCAGCCAGGACAGGAGCCTAGTGTCTGGGGCCAACGTCCTGACTTTC. Its protein product is CASSQDRSLVSGANVLTF.

There are many counts of this clonotype. V and J are TRBV4-2 and TRBJ2-7, with 11 bases fitting TRBD2. Germline trimming cut 2 bases from V and 2 bases from J; bases unmatched to any gene: 5. Germline V CDR1 and CDR2: LGHNA, YNFKEQ. The CDR3 contains 16 residues. The CDR3 reads CASSQQGTSGAYEQYF. CDR3 sequence (DNA): TGTGCCAGCAGCCAACAAGGGACTAGCGGCGCCTACGAGCAGTACTTC.

Only a few counts were recorded for this clonotype. V and J are TRBV12-3 or TRBV12-4 and TRBJ2-3, with TRBD2 matching over 7 bases. This CDR3 spans 16 amino acids. The V and J ends lost 7 bases and 0 bases, in that order; junction bases with no gene match: 10. CDR3 amino acids: CASTNTRAGSTDTQYF. The CDR3 DNA follows: TGTGCCAGCACCAATACTAGAGCGGGGAGCACAGATACGCAGTATTTT.

This chain links TRBV6-2 or TRBV6-3 with TRBJ1-6; D gene ambiguous. Germline V gives CDR1 MNHEY, CDR2 SVGEGT. V shed 6 bases and J shed 0 bases, with 15 bases lying between them. The CDR3 totals 17 residues. The CDR3 bases are TGTGCCAGCAGCGATCCCGAAAGGAGCTCCTATAATTCACCCCTCCACTTT. It specifies CASSDPERSSYNSPLHF.

The DNA for the CDR3 is TGTGCCAGCAGCTTGGGGACAGGGCACGCTGAAGCTTTCTTT. It encodes CASSLGTGHAEAFF. The rearrangement links TRBV5-6 to TRBJ1-1; TRBD1 agrees at 8 bases. Germline V gene lookup returns CDR1 SGHDT and CDR2 YYEEEE. After removal of 0 bases from V and 6 bases from J, the junction contained 4 bases not matched to a gene. The CDR3 covers 14 residues. Complete variable domain (other parts from reference TRBV5-6 and TRBJ1-1): DAGVTQSPTHLIKTRGQQVTLRCSPKSGHDTVSWYQQALGQGPQFIFQYYEEEERQRGNFPDRFSGHQFPNYSSELNVNALLLGDSALYLCASSLGTGHAEAFFGQGTRLTVV.

V gene TRBV12-3 or TRBV12-4 combines with J gene TRBJ2-5; TRBD2 agrees at 10 bases. The CDR3 is 16 residues long. V was clipped by 1 base and J by 4 bases; unmatched bases: 6. CDR3 DNA: TGTGCCAGCAGTTTAGTCCCGCCTAGCGGGGGAGAGACCCAGTACTTC. Residues: CASSLVPPSGGETQYF.

This clonotype was found many times. V and J are TRBV7-9 and TRBJ2-1; 11 bases agree with TRBD2. This CDR3 has 16 residues. The trim removed 5 bases at V and 4 bases at J, leaving 7 bases unmatched. Germline V lookup: CDR1 SEHNR, CDR2 FQNEAQ (reference sequence). The CDR3 region is CASSPKTSGTYNEQFF. The CDR3 bases are TGTGCCAGCAGCCCGAAGACTAGCGGGACATACAATGAGCAGTTCTTC.

This clonotype was seen only a few times. The chain combines TRBV20-1 with TRBJ2-7; D gene unclear. This CDR3 spans 14 amino acids. Germline lookup yields CDR1 DFQATT and CDR2 SNEGSKA (reference sequence). Trimming removed 0 bases from V and 5 bases from J, with 14 bases in between. This CDR3 reads CSARDRAQYHEQYF. The CDR3 region has the DNA TGCAGTGCTAGAGATAGGGCCCAATATCACGAGCAGTACTTC.

Many counts were recorded for this clonotype. The DNA of the CDR3 is TGTGCCAGCAGCTTAGCGGCTGTCCAAGAGACCCAGTACTTC. Its translation: CASSLAAVQETQYF. This chain uses TRBV13 with TRBJ2-5; D not certain. The CDR3 extends over 14 amino acids. Germline lookup yields CDR1 PRHDT and CDR2 FYEKMQ (reference sequence). V was cut by 1 base and J by 1 base, with 7 bases left in between.

This clonotype occurred many times. V gene TRBV19 combines with J gene TRBJ2-7; TRBD1 matches 11 bases. Germline trimming cut 5 bases from V and 2 bases from J; bases unmatched to any gene: 8. Germline CDR1 reads LNHDA; CDR2 reads SQIVND (reference sequence). The CDR3 spans 16 residues. The CDR3 DNA follows: TGTGCCAGTAGTGACCCTTTGGACAGGGGGCCCTACGAGCAGTACTTC. Protein product: CASSDPLDRGPYEQYF.

V usage is TRBV5-4 and J usage is TRBJ1-1, with a tentative D call TRBD1 (6 bases). The CDR3 extends over 14 amino acids. Between the trimmed V and J ends, which lost 9 bases and 1 base, there was a span of 16 bases. CDR1 is SGHNT and CDR2 is YYREEE in the germline V gene (reference sequence). This CDR3 reads CATGRKDRNTEAFF. CDR3 nucleotide sequence: TGTGCCACCGGGAGGAAGGACAGGAACACTGAAGCTTTCTTT.

Many counts were recorded for this clonotype. The V and J genes are TRBV12-5 and TRBJ1-1; D unresolved. The ends were cut back, 4 bases at V and 11 bases at J, with 17 bases in the middle. The CDR3 covers 13 residues. Looked up from germline, CDR1 is LGHNT and CDR2 is FRNRAP. In DNA form, the CDR3 reads TGTGCTAGTGGTTCATTCCCGACTTATGAGGCTTTCTTT. Protein product: CASGSFPTYEAFF.